Shown below are 30 T cell receptor beta chains from a single sample sequenced in a study of blood T cell repertoires in COVID-19. Clones were read by immunoSEQ multiplex PCR, and TCRdb kept only the in-frame ones, dropping some. The data contain roughly 250,000 clones, approximately 79% of them singletons. The sample taken for sequencing was peripheral blood. The origin of the receptors is a woman aged 40 to 49 with active or convalescent COVID-19.

This chain joins TRBV28 and TRBJ1-2; TRBD1 agrees at 10 bases. V lost 4 bases, J lost 14 bases, and 10 bases stayed unmatched. The V gene's germline CDR1 is MDHEN and CDR2 SYDVKM. The CDR3 sequence is 13 residues long. This chain's CDR3 is CASSSPGQGSGTF. The DNA of the CDR3 is TGTGCCAGCAGTTCTCCGGGACAGGGGTCGGGAACCTTC.

The chain recombines TRBV28 with TRBJ2-7; the D is unclear. V lost 4 bases and J lost 6, with 16 bases in between. Germline assignment: CDR1 MDHEN and CDR2 SYDVKM. This CDR3 spans 14 amino acids. The CDR3: CASSSFTVSVEQYF. For the CDR3, the DNA is TGTGCCAGCAGTTCCTTCACAGTTTCGGTCGAGCAGTACTTC.

The chain links TRBV5-6 to TRBJ1-1; D unresolved. The germline gives CDR1 SGHDT, CDR2 YYEEEE. CDR3 size: 15 residues. Trimming cost V 0 bases and J 4 bases, with 13 bases left between them. In nucleotides, the CDR3 is TGTGCCAGCAGCTTGGCCCCCAGGCTCGCCACTGAAGCTTTCTTT. Protein product: CASSLAPRLATEAFF.

The genes are TRBV19 and TRBJ1-5, with D hard to call. CDR3 length: 12 residues. Germline V CDR1 and CDR2: LNHDA, SQIVND (reference sequence). The V end lost 3 bases, the J end lost 7 bases, and 7 bases lay between the germline ends. This CDR3 is CASSMSEQPQHF. DNA for the CDR3: TGTGCCAGTAGTATGAGTGAGCAGCCCCAGCATTTT.

This clone has just a few counts. This chain connects TRBV10-2 to TRBJ2-1, with a tentative D call TRBD1 (5 bases). Germline loops: CDR1 WSHSY, CDR2 SAAADI. V was cut by 6 bases and J by 2 bases, with 11 bases left in between. The CDR3 totals 14 residues. In DNA, the CDR3 is TGCGCCAGCAGGGACATCTCAGCCTACAATGAGCAGTTCTTC. Protein: CASRDISAYNEQFF.

The chain couples TRBV11-2 to TRBJ2-2; 9 bases agree with TRBD2. The CDR3 loop spans 16 amino acids. CDR1 is SGHAT and CDR2 is FQNNGV in the germline V gene. V lost 1 base to trimming and J lost 6 bases; unmatched junction nucleotides: 6. DNA of the CDR3: TGTGCCAGCAGCTTAGCCTTAGCGGGGGCGGCCGGGGAGCTGTTTTTT. Protein: CASSLALAGAAGELFF.

The rearrangement links TRBV2 to TRBJ2-5; 9 bases are a match to TRBD2. This CDR3 region has 16 residues. Losses at the gene ends were 6 bases for V and 5 bases for J; bases not matched to a gene: 13. CDR1 is SNHLY, CDR2 FYNNEI, per germline. The CDR3 DNA follows: TGTGCCAGCAGCCAAGAAGGCGGGGGGGCCCTGGAGACCCAGTACTTC. Translation: CASSQEGGGALETQYF.

The chain is built from TRBV9 and TRBJ1-1, with 8 positions matching TRBD1. CDR3 size: 17 residues. Germline CDR1 reads SGDLS; CDR2 reads YYNGEE. J lost 6 bases, V lost 4 bases, and 17 bases had no gene match. CDR3 sequence reads: CASSMRTGHAELSEAFF. The CDR3 nucleotides are TGTGCCAGCAGCATGAGGACAGGGCACGCGGAGTTGTCTGAAGCTTTCTTT.

The chain uses TRBV12-3 or TRBV12-4 and TRBJ1-5, with no clear D. Between the trimmed V and J ends, which lost 6 bases and 2 bases, there was a span of 8 bases. The CDR3 is 13 amino acids. The CDR3 sequence: CASRGGGNQPQHF. The CDR3 DNA is TGTGCCAGCAGGGGAGGTGGCAATCAGCCCCAGCATTTT.

V is TRBV30 and J is TRBJ1-1, with 7 bases that match TRBD1. V gave up 7 bases and J gave up 1 base; unmatched junction bases: 6. CDR1 is GTSNPN and CDR2 is SVGIG in the germline V gene (reference sequence). The CDR3 has 13 residues. Here the CDR3 DNA reads TGTGCCTTATCGACAGGGACGAACACTGAAGCTTTCTTT. Amino acids: CALSTGTNTEAFF. The full variable domain, its missing parts supplied by reference TRBV30 and TRBJ1-1, is SQTIHQWPATLVQPVGSPLSLECTVEGTSNPNLYWYRQAAGRGLQLLFYSVGIGQISSEVPQNLSASRPQDRQFILSSKKLLLSDSGFYLCALSTGTNTEAFFGQGTRLTVV.

The chain is built from TRBV7-9 and TRBJ2-7, with 9 bases fitting TRBD2. Trimming removed 1 base from V and 7 bases from J; junction bases left unmatched: 5. CDR1 and CDR2 (germline): SEHNR, FQNEAQ (reference sequence). The CDR3 totals 14 residues. The CDR3 DNA reads TGTGCCAGCAGCTTAGAAGTAGCGGGGGCAGAGCAGTACTTC. Translating it yields CASSLEVAGAEQYF.

This clone was seen more than once but under ten times. This chain joins TRBV14 and TRBJ1-3, with 8 bases lining up with TRBD1. Germline assignment: CDR1 SGHDN and CDR2 FVKESK. The trim removed 1 base at V and 3 bases at J, leaving 2 bases unmatched. CDR3 length: 15 residues. The CDR3 sequence is CASSQGTGYGNTIYF. DNA of the CDR3: TGTGCCAGCAGCCAAGGGACAGGGTATGGAAACACCATATATTTT.

This clone has just a few counts. This chain uses TRBV7-2 with TRBJ1-5; D uncertain. The CDR3 is made up of 13 amino acids. Germline values: CDR1 SGHTA, CDR2 FQGNSA. V was pared by 4 bases and J by 4 bases, with 8 bases between. CDR3 amino acids: CASSSRGNQPQHF. In DNA, the CDR3 is TGTGCCAGCAGCTCGAGAGGGAATCAGCCCCAGCATTTT. The entire variable domain, with the rest obtained from reference TRBV7-2 and TRBJ1-5, is as follows: GAGVSQSPSNKVTEKGKDVELRCDPISGHTALYWYRQSLGQGLEFLIYFQGNSAPDKSGLPSDRFSAERTGGSVSTLTIQRTQQEDSAVYLCASSSRGNQPQHFGDGTRLSIL.

The rearrangement joins TRBV5-8 to TRBJ1-2; 7 bases are shared with TRBD1. V shed 5 bases, J shed 8 bases, and the junction held 15 bases outside the gene matches. Germline CDR1 SGHTS, CDR2 YDEGEE. The CDR3 is made up of 15 amino acids. The CDR3 spells CASRPGAYRGGGYTF. Here the CDR3 DNA reads TGTGCCAGCAGGCCTGGGGCCTACAGGGGTGGCGGCTACACCTTC.

This chain uses TRBV7-9 with TRBJ2-7, with 9 bases aligning to TRBD2. Unmatched junction bases numbered 10, after V lost 8 bases and J lost 2 bases. The V gene's germline CDR1 is SEHNR and CDR2 FQNEAQ (reference sequence). This CDR3 contains 15 residues. CDR3 region: CASRREVAGAYEQYF. CDR3 bases: TGTGCCAGCCGAAGAGAAGTAGCGGGGGCCTACGAGCAGTACTTC. Combining the CDR3 with reference TRBV7-9 and TRBJ2-7 gives the whole variable domain DTGVSQNPRHKITKRGQNVTFRCDPISEHNRLYWYRQTLGQGPEFLTYFQNEAQLEKSRLLSDRFSAERPKGSFSTLEIQRTEQGDSAMYLCASRREVAGAYEQYFGPGTRLTVT.

This sequence joins TRBV7-2 and TRBJ1-3, with D perhaps TRBD1 (5 bases). V shed 6 bases and J shed 5 bases, with 11 bases lying between them. The CDR3 extends over 13 amino acids. Per the germline V gene, CDR1 is SGHTA and CDR2 is FQGNSA. CDR3 coding DNA: TGTGCCAGCAGAGAGGACACCCGAAACACCATATATTTT. Translation gives CASREDTRNTIYF.

The rearrangement uses TRBV28 and TRBJ1-6; 10 nucleotides align to TRBD1. The CDR3 runs to 14 residues. The germline CDR1 and CDR2 sequences are MDHEN and SYDVKM. J was trimmed by 10 bases and V by 8 bases; bases with no gene match: 8. CDR3 region: CASWRTGGESPLHF. The CDR3 nucleotides read TGTGCCAGCTGGAGGACAGGGGGGGAGTCACCCCTCCACTTT.

The V call is TRBV27, the J call TRBJ1-4; a weak D match, TRBD1 (5 bases). The V and J ends lost 3 bases and 2 bases respectively, with 10 bases between them. Per germline, CDR1 MNHEY and CDR2 SMNVEV (reference sequence). The CDR3 contains 15 residues. The chain's CDR3 is CASSFRGRTNEKLFF. DNA for the CDR3: TGTGCCAGCAGTTTTAGGGGCCGGACTAATGAAAAACTGTTTTTT.

This clone was observed a handful of times. The gene calls are TRBV2 and TRBJ1-6; D not resolved. Trimming removed 3 bases from V and 6 bases from J, with 12 bases in between. CDR1 and CDR2 (germline): SNHLY, FYNNEI. The CDR3 extends over 15 amino acids. The CDR3 here is CASSEWPGSNSPLHF. The CDR3 DNA sequence: TGTGCCAGCAGTGAGTGGCCGGGGAGTAATTCACCCCTCCACTTT.

V gene TRBV5-6 combines with J gene TRBJ1-5, with D hard to call. The CDR3 totals 14 residues. V was shortened by 0 bases and J by 0 bases, with 4 bases between the two germline ends. Germline lookup yields CDR1 SGHDT and CDR2 YYEEEE. This chain's CDR3 is CASSLGLSNQPQHF. The CDR3 region has the DNA TGTGCCAGCAGCTTGGGGCTTAGCAATCAGCCCCAGCATTTT.

The chain employs TRBV5-5 and TRBJ1-4; TRBD1 matches at 8 bases. The CDR3 has 17 residues. Germline values: CDR1 SGHKS, CDR2 YYEKEE (reference sequence). The junction had 4 bases not matched to a gene; V was cut back by 0 bases and J by 0 bases. In DNA, the CDR3 is TGTGCCAGCAGCTTGGCGTTGACAGGGGCAACTAATGAAAAACTGTTTTTT. Protein: CASSLALTGATNEKLFF.

Comments on this clone: At one end, the junction sequence differs from germline, possibly due to a read error. The CDR3 protein is CASTGSDGPRSPLHF. DNA for the CDR3: TGTGCTAGCACGGGGTCGGACGGTCCTCGATCGCCCCTCCACTTT. The chain couples TRBV28 to TRBJ1-6; D is unresolved. CDR3 size: 15 residues. Germline loops: CDR1 MDHEN, CDR2 SYDVKM.

V usage is TRBV5-3 and J usage is TRBJ2-5; 9 bases are shared with TRBD2. TRBV5-3 is annotated as an ORF whose role is uncertain. This CDR3 region has 13 residues. V lost 4 bases and J lost 3; bases outside the gene matches: 1. The chain's CDR3 is CARSRGGEETQYF. In DNA form, the CDR3 reads TGTGCCAGAAGCCGCGGGGGGGAAGAGACCCAGTACTTC.

The rearrangement uses TRBV5-5 and TRBJ2-3; the match to TRBD1 covers 9 bases. CDR3 length: 12 residues. The trim removed 4 bases at V and 15 bases at J, leaving 9 bases unmatched. Germline-derived CDR1 and CDR2 are SGHKS and YYEKEE (reference sequence). CDR3 amino acids: CASSREGQGKYF. The CDR3, as DNA: TGTGCCAGCAGCAGGGAGGGACAGGGAAAATATTTT.

The CDR3 spells CASSAARGGFHNSPLHF. The CDR3 DNA follows: TGTGCCAGCAGCGCAGCCCGGGGGGGTTTCCATAATTCACCCCTCCACTTT. This chain joins TRBV9 and TRBJ1-6; perhaps TRBD1 as D (5 bases). V lost 3 bases to trimming and J lost 5 bases, with 18 bases between them. The CDR3 sequence is 17 residues long. Germline V gives CDR1 SGDLS, CDR2 YYNGEE.

In DNA form, the CDR3 reads TGTGCCAGCCCGAGGGCGGGAGGTGATAGGCCCCAGCATTTT. Protein product: CASPRAGGDRPQHF. The chain uses TRBV27 and TRBJ1-5, with D uncertain. The CDR3 is made up of 14 amino acids. CDR1 MNHEY and CDR2 SMNVEV come from the germline V gene (reference sequence). V gave up 8 bases and J gave up 9 bases, with 20 bases separating them.

The chain employs TRBV4-2 and TRBJ2-2; 7 nucleotides align to TRBD1. The CDR3 length is 15 residues. V lost 4 bases and J lost 8; bases outside the gene matches: 10. The germline gives CDR1 LGHNA, CDR2 YNFKEQ. CDR3 sequence reads: CASSPETGFSGELFF. As DNA, the CDR3 is TGTGCCAGCAGCCCAGAGACAGGGTTCTCGGGGGAGCTGTTTTTT.

This rearrangement joins TRBV10-3 to TRBJ2-3; 9 bases map to TRBD2. The germline V gene has CDR1 ENHRY and CDR2 SYGVKD. V was clipped by 6 bases and J by 4 bases; unmatched bases: 8. CDR3 size: 15 residues. Here the CDR3 DNA reads TGTGCCATCAGCGAGACTAGCGGAGGCCCAGATACGCAGTATTTT. Translation: CAISETSGGPDTQYF.

This clone was seen a handful of times. V gene TRBV11-2 combines with J gene TRBJ1-1; 12 bases are a match to TRBD1. Trimming at V came to 2 bases and at J to 11 bases, leaving 9 bases not matched to a gene. The CDR3 covers 15 residues. In germline, CDR1 is SGHAT, CDR2 FQNNGV. This CDR3 is CASSLRPGQGATAFF. The CDR3 DNA sequence: TGTGCCAGCAGCTTAAGGCCGGGACAGGGGGCGACGGCTTTCTTT. Full variable domain (outside the CDR3, taken from reference TRBV11-2 and TRBJ1-1): EAGVAQSPRYKIIEKRQSVAFWCNPISGHATLYWYQQILGQGPKLLIQFQNNGVVDDSQLPKDRFSAERLKGVDSTLKIQPAKLEDSAVYLCASSLRPGQGATAFFGQGTRLTVV.

The chain combines TRBV6-4 with TRBJ1-2; maybe TRBD1 (6 bases). CDR3 length: 15 amino acids. Trimming stripped 6 bases from V and 4 bases from J, with 18 bases between. From germline, CDR1 is MRHNA and CDR2 SNTAGT. The CDR3 DNA reads TGTGCCAGCAGCCCCGGGGGGGGCCCAACCTATGGCTACACCTTC. This codes for CASSPGGGPTYGYTF.